This T cell receptor beta chain appears in the sequencing data of a study of T cells in Graves' hyperthyroidism and ophthalmopathy. Broader study findings: Ophthalmopathy got predicted by the model a median about 6.7 months before its onset.

CDR3 length equals 21 residues. Germline V CDR1 and CDR2: MDHEN, SYDVKM. V was shortened by 4 bases and J by 6 bases, with 34 bases between the two germline ends. This clonotype occurred many times. What it binds is not known. RNA transcripts served as the template for amplifying TCR beta CDR3 regions. In the first-round RT-PCR of the TCR CDR3, the HTBI primer set was used. TCRdb reprocessed the multiplex PCR reads with MiXCR, giving one entry per CDR3 protein. The repertoire holds around 690,000 distinct CDR3 sequences, with less than 25% as singletons. Investigators excluded patients with uncontrolled infection, other autoimmune disease, pregnancy or lactation.

This clonotype originated in a man aged 25-45 years with Graves' ophthalmopathy. Sequencing was done on a sample of blood. The chain combines TRBV28 with TRBJ2-4; TRBD1 is a possible D gene (7 bases). In DNA, the CDR3 is TGTGCCAGCAGTTATCTTAAGGGGGGACAGTCCCTTGGGTATCCCTTAAACATTCAGTACTTC. Residues: CASSYLKGGQSLGYPLNIQYF.